The TCR beta chain described here comes from a study of blood T cell repertoires in COVID-19. As for the study in general: The study drew acute and convalescent COVID-19 samples from the United States, Italy and Spain. The cDNA or gDNA used as material had been derived from T cells, B-cell-depleted T cells, or PBMCs.

Measured with immunoSEQ multiplex PCR; TCRdb has only the in-frame clones, and not every one. The top ten hold around 2.9% of the sample, which has roughly 200,000 clones, roughly 84% seen once. The study drew participants aged about 18 to 95 years from 20 to 30 US areas. Participant-reported clinical history was the basis for cohort assignment. This clone appeared once. CDR1 is MNHEY and CDR2 is SVGEGT in the germline V gene. This CDR3 has 15 amino acids. V was shortened by 6 bases and J by 2 bases, with 15 bases between the two germline ends. This TCR was sampled from a woman in her thirties who had been exposed to COVID-19. The sequenced sample consisted of PBMCs or T cells enriched from blood (not recorded which). This chain links TRBV6-2 or TRBV6-3 with TRBJ2-3; the D gene is possibly TRBD2 (6 bases). CDR3 DNA sequence: TGTGCCAGCAGCACCGGGACTCGACTCACAGATACGCAGTATTTT. This sequence encodes CASSTGTRLTDTQYF.